The clone carrying this T cell receptor (beta chain) was observed at least ten times. This record comes from a study of CD8 T cells in ankylosing spondylitis. The CDR3 is made up of 14 amino acids. The germline V gene encodes CDR1 ENHRY and CDR2 SYGVKD. V lost 2 bases to trimming and J lost 1 base, with 9 bases between them. TCRdb re-analysed the 5' RACE reads in MiXCR, keeping a single row per CDR3 protein. The data contain 100,000 to 150,000 distinct CDR3 sequences, 7% of them singletons. This receptor was obtained from a male donor with ankylosing spondylitis or in good health (not recorded which). The V and J genes are TRBV10-3 and TRBJ2-7, with a weak D call TRBD1 (5 bases). Sequencing was performed on blood, either unsorted or a sorted T cell fraction (not recorded which). The CDR3 spells CAISEATGSYEQYF. The DNA for the CDR3 is TGTGCCATCAGTGAGGCCACAGGTTCCTACGAGCAGTACTTC.